This TCR beta chain was retrieved from a study of shared clonotypes between healthy human individuals (dated by TCRdb to the early 2020s). With regard to the full study: A few men and a couple of women, aged 18 to 49 years, made up the cohort. Per donor, three plates each were used for CD4 naive and CD4 memory, two for CD8 naive, and one for CD8 memory. Each donor's leukapheresis produced roughly between roughly 0.94 and 9.5 billion PBMCs. Blood TCR repertoires of about 5 healthy adults were deeply sequenced to estimate repertoire size and the extent of clonotype sharing between individuals. To increase sequencing depth and limit assay-specific biases, TCR repertoire library preparation and sequencing were carried out by different laboratories using diverse techniques. The research as a whole found: The genetic and exposure-history diversity represented was limited by the small number of donors. Sharing across a few donors was observed for roughly 5% of naive CD4, 3.5% of naive CD8, 2% to 2.5% of memory CD4, and around 0.4% of memory CD8 clonotypes. Even with the large sequencing depth, rarefaction of the sorted-subset datasets indicated that sequencing was incomplete. Compared with non-shared clonotypes, the clonotypes found in all four sorted-subset donors had higher generation probabilities. Sampling was restricted to blood, and TCR repertoires in tissue are likely to differ from TCR repertoires in blood. Naive subsets generally had larger estimated clonotype richness than memory subsets did. Based on pairwise subsampling, the degree of clonotype sharing among donors was expected to be affected by sequencing depth.

Points on this clone: Its antigen remains undetermined. No base quality information exists; no much larger clone differs at one position.

The germline V gene (reference sequence) yields SSHAT for CDR1 and FNYEAQ for CDR2. The CDR3 measures 14 amino acids from cysteine to phenylalanine. Only the CDR3 part of the read is kept: 42 bases, read in frame from the first base. Deletion took 5 bases off V and 0 bases off J, with a span of 9 bases between the germline ends. Using the deep immunoSEQ assay, TCR CDR3 regions were amplified from genomic DNA by multiplex PCR. Extracted genomic DNA from each cell subset was spread evenly across all wells of several immunoSEQ 96-well plates, with each plate serving as a replicate. Each replicate PCR for sorted subsets received 200 ng genomic DNA, equal to 30,000 or so T cell genomes. The purified libraries were quantified using a Qubit 3.0 fluorometer, sized with a Bioanalyzer 2100, and then quantified again using the KAPA Library Quantification kit. Every immunoSEQ 96-well plate was sequenced on a dedicated single-read 150-cycle Illumina NextSeq 550 flow cell. From the authors' description of their analysis: Because only junctional sequences without quality scores were contained in the immunoSEQ output, filtering matching that applied to full-length reads could not be performed. To assign V/J genes and CDR3, sequences were annotated against IMGT germline references using PyIR, a Python wrapper for IgBLAST v1.9. Reads were filtered out if the reads had weak V/J assignments (E-value above 1e-6), no CDR3, stop codons, out-of-frame junctions, or ambiguous translated residues. V3J clonotypes were defined as sequences sharing an identical inferred V gene, J gene, and CDR3 amino acid sequence. The percentage overlap between two repertoires was calculated by dividing the number of shared unique clonotypes by the size of the smaller repertoire. Richness of each repertoire was evaluated using RTK rarefaction, the Chao1 estimator, and Recon v2.1 estimates of unobserved clonotypes. For all TCRbeta clonotypes obtained by the gDNA method from a few donors, generation probabilities were computed with OLGA. TCRdb took over this immuneACCESS table, retaining in-frame rearrangements with V and J assigned. Such tables are incomplete; in checked studies, under half of the missing clones stem from an unresolved V gene, and the remainder is unexplained. V, J and clone size are those of that table, while D and trimming were read from the DNA. For this sample the table gives about 2.4 million clones, of which 93% were detected only once. The ten top clones hold 0.36% of the sample.

The donors were healthy, HIV-negative adults with no recently reported acute infections or vaccinations. Every donor was a Caucasian adult residing in Nashville, Tennessee, USA. Magnetic negative selection was used to enrich CD4+ T cells, after which naive cells were positively selected on CD45RA and the negative fraction became the memory subset. Blood was collected by leukapheresis, and PBMCs were isolated by Ficoll-Histopaque density gradient centrifugation and then cryopreserved in liquid nitrogen vapor phase. Purity and quantity of every magnetically sorted T cell population were checked by analytical flow cytometry. Genomic DNA was isolated from each sorted fraction and quantified by UV absorbance on a Nanodrop 2000c.

The sample taken for sequencing was naive CD4+ T cells from PBMCs. The cell subset or site label of this sample denotes: CD45RA+ positively selected. The source is a man younger than 35 in good health. Some clones in this sample may be carry-over from other donors' samples. Recombination connected TRBV7-7 to TRBJ2-3, and possibly TRBD2, on 6 matching bases. The DNA reads TGTGCCAGCAGCGTCGGGACTAGCACAGATACGCAGTATTTT. Its protein reads: CASSVGTSTDTQYF.